This T cell receptor beta chain stems from a study of T cells after yellow fever vaccination. Broader study findings: Contamination by abundant bulk-population clonotypes could be present in FACS-sorted repertoires. The study re-detected most primary-vaccination clones after the booster (approximately 97% CD4, roughly 88% CD8). A secondary response was less intense yet reached its peak sooner, at day 5 versus 15. Among all clonotypes, a small share was observed in both CD4 and CD8 compartments.

The CDR3 length is 13 residues. Trimming cost V 6 bases and J 7 bases; bases outside gene matches: 9. CDR1 and CDR2 from the germline V gene are MNHEY and SMNVEV (reference sequence). One entry per CDR3 protein results from TCRdb running MiXCR on the 5' RACE reads. There are approximately 600,000 distinct CDR3 sequences in the sample; 9% to 15% occur only once, and approximately 15% lies in the top ten. This clonotype was seen repeatedly, ten times or more. What it binds is not known. This receptor was obtained from a man aged 25-45 years who received the YFV17D yellow fever vaccine. This sample comprised PBMCs, obtained on the day of the yellow fever booster vaccination. V is TRBV27 and J is TRBJ2-7; 7 bases align to TRBD1. This CDR3 is CASSRDSYFEQYF. CDR3 nucleotide sequence: TGTGCCAGCAGCAGGGACAGCTACTTTGAGCAGTACTTC.